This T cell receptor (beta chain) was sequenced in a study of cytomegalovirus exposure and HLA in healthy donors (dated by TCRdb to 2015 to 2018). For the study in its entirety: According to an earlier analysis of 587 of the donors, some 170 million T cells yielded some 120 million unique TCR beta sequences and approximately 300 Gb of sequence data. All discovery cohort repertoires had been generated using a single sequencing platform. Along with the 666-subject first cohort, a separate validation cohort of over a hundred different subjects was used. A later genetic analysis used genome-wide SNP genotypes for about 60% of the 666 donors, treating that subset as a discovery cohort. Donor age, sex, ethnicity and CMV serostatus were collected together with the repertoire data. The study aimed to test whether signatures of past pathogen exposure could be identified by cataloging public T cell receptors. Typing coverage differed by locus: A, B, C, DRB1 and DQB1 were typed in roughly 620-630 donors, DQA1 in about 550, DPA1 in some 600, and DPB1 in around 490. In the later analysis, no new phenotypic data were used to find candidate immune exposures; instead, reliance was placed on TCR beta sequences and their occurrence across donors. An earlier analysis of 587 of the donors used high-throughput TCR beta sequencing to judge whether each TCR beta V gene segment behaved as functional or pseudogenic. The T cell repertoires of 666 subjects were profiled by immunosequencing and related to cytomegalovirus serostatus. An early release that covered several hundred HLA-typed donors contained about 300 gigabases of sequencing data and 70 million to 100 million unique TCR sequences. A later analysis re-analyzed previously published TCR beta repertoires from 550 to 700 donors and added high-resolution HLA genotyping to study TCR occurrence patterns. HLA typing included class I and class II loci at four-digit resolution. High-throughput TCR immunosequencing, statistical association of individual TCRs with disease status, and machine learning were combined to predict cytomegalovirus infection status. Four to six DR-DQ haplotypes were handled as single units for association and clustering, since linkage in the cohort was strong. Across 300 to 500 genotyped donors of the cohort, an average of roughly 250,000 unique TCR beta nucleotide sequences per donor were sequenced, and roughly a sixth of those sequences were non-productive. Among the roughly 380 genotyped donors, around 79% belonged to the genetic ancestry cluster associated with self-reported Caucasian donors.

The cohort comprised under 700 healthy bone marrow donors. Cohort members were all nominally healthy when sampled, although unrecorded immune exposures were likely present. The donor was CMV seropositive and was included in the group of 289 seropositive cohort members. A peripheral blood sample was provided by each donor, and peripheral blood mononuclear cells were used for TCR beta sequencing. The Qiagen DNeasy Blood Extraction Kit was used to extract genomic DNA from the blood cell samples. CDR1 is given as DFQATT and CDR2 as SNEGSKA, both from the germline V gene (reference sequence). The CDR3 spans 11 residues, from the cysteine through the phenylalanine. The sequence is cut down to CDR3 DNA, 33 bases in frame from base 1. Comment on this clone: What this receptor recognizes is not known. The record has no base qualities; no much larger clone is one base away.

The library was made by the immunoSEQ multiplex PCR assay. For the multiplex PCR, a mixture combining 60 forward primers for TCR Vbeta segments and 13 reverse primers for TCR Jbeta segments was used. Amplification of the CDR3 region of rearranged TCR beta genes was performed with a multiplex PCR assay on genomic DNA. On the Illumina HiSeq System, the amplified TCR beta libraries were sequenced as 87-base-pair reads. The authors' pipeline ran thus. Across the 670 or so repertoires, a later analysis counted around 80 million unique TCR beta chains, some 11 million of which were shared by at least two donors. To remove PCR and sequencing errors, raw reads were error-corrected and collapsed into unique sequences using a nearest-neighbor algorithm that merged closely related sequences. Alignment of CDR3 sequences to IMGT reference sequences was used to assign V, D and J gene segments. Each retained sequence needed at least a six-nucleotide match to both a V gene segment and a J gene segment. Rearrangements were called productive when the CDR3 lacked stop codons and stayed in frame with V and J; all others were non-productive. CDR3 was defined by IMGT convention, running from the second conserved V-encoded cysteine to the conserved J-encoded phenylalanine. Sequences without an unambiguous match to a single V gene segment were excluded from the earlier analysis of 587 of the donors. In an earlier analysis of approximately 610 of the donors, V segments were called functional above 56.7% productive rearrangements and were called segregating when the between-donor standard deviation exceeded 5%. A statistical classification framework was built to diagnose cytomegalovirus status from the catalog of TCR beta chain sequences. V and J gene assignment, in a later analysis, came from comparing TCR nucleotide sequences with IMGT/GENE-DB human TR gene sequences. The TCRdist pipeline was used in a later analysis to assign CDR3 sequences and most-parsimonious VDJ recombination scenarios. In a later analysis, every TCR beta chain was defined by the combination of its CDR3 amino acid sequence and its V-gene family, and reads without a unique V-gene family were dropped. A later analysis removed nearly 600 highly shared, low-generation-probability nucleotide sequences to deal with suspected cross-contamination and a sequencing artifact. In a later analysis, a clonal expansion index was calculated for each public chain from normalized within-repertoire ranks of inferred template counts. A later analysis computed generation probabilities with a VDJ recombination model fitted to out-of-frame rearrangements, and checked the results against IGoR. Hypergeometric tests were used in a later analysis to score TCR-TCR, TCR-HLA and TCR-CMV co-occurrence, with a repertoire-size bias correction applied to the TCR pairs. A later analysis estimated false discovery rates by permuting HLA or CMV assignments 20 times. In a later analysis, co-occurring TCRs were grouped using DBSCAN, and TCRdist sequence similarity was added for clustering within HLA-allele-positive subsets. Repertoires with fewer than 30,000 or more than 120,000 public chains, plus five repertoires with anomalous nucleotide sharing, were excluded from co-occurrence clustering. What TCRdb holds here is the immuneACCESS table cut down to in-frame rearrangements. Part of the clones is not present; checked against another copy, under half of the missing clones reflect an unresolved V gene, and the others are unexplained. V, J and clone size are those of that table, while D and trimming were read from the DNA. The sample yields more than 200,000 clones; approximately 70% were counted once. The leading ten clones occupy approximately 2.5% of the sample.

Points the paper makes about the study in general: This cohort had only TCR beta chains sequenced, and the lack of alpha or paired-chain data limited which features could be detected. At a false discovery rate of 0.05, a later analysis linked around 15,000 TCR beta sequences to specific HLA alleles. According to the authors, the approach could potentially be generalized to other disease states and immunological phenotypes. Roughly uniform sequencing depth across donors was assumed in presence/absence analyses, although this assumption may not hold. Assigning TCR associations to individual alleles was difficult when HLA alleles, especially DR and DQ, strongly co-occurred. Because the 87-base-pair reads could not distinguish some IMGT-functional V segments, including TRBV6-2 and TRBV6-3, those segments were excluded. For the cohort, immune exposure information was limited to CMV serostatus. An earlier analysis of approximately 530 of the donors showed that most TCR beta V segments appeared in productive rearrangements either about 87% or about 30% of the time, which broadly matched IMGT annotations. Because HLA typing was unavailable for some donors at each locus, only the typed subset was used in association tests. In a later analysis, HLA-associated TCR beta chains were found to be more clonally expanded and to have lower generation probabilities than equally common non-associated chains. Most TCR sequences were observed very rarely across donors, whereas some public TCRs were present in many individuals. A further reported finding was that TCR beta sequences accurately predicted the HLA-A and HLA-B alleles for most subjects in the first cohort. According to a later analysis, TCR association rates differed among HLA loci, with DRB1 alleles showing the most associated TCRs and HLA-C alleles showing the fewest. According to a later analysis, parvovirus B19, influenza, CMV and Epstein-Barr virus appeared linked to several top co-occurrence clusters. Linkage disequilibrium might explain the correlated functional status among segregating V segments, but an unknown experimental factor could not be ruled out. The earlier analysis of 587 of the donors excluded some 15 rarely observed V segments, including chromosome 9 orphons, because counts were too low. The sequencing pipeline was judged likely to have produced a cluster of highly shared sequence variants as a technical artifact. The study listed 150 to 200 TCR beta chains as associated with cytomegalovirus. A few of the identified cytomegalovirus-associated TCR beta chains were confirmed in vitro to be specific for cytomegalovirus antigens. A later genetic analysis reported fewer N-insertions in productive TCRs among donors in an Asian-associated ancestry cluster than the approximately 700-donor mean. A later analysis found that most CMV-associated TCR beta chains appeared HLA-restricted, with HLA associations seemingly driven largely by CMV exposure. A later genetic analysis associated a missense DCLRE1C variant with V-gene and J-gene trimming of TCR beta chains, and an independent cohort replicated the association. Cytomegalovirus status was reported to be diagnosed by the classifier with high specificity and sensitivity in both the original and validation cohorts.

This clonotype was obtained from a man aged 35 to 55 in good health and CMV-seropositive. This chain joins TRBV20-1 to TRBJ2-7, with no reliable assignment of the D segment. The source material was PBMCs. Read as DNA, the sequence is TGCGTTCAGGCTAACTCCTACGAGCAGTACTTC. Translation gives CVQANSYEQYF.